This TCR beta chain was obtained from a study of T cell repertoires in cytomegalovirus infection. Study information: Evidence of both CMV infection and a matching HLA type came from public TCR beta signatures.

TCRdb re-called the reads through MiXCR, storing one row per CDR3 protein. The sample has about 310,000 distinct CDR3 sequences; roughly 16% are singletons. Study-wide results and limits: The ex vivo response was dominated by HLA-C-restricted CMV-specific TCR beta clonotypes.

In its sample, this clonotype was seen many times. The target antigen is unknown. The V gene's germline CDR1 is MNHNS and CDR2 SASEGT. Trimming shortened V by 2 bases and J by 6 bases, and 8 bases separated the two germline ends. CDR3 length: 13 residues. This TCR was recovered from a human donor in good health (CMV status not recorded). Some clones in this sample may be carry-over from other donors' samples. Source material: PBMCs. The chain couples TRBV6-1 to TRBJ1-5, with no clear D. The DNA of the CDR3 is TGTGCCAGCAGTGAATGGTCTGGTCAGCCCCAGCATTTT. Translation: CASSEWSGQPQHF.